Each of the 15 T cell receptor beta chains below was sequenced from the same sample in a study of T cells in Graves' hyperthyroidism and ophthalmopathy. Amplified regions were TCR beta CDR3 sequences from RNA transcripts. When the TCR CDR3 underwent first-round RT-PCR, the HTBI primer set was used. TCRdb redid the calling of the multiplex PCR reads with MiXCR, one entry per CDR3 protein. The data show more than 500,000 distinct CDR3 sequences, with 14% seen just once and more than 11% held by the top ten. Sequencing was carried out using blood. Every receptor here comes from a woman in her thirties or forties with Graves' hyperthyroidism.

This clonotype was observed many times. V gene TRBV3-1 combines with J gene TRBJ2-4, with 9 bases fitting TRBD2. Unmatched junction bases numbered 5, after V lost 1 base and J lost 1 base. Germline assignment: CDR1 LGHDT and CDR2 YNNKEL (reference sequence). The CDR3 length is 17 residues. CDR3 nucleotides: TGTGCCAGCAGCCAAGGAGGTAGCGGGAGTGCCAAAAACATTCAGTACTTC. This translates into CASSQGGSGSAKNIQYF.

CDR3 protein: CASSFGIGDYGYTF. DNA of the CDR3: TGTGCCAGCAGCTTCGGTATCGGCGACTATGGCTACACCTTC. This sequence joins TRBV5-4 and TRBJ1-2, with D unresolved. The CDR3 spans 14 residues. Germline CDR1 is SGHNT and CDR2 is YYREEE (reference sequence). V lost 2 bases, J lost 3 bases, and 11 bases lay in between.

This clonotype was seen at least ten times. The CDR3 protein is CATQLTYNEQFF. CDR3 DNA: TGTGCCACCCAGTTGACCTACAATGAGCAGTTCTTC. This sequence joins TRBV28 and TRBJ2-1; no firm D call. Trimming cost V 10 bases and J 2 bases, with 9 bases left between them. Per the germline V gene, CDR1 is MDHEN and CDR2 is SYDVKM. The CDR3 has 12 residues.

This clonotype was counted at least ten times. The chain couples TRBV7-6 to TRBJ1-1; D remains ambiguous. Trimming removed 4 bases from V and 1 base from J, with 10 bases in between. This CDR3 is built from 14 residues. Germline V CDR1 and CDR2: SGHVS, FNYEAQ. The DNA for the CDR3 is TGTGCCAGCAGCTCCTACGGATCGAACACTGAAGCTTTCTTT. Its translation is CASSSYGSNTEAFF.

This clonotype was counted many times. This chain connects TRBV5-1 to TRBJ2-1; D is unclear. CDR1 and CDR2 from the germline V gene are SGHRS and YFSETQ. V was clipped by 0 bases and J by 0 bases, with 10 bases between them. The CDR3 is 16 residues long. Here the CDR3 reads CASSLGTSSSYNEQFF. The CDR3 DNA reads TGCGCCAGCAGCTTGGGGACCTCCAGCTCCTACAATGAGCAGTTCTTC.

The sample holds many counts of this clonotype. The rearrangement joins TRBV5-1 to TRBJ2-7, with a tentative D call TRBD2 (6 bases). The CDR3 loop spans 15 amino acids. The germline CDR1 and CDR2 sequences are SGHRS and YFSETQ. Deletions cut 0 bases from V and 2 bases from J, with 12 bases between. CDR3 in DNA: TGCGCCAGCAGCTTGGCGGGAGTAGGCACCTACGAGCAGTACTTC. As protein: CASSLAGVGTYEQYF. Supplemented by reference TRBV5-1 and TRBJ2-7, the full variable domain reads KAGVTQTPRYLIKTRGQQVTLSCSPISGHRSVSWYQQTPGQGLQFLFEYFSETQRNKGNFPGRFSGRQFSNSRSEMNVSTLELGDSALYLCASSLAGVGTYEQYFGPGTRLTVT.

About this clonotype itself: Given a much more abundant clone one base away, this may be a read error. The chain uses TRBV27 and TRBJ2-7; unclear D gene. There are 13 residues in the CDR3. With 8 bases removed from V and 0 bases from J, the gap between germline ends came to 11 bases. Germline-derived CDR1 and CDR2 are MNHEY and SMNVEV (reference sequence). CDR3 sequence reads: CASGGPSSYEQYF. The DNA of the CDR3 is TGTGCCAGCGGTGGACCAAGCTCCTACGAGCAGTACTTC.

CDR3 coding DNA: TGTGCCAGCAGCTTGGGACAGGGGGCAGAAGAGCAGTACTTC. This translates into CASSLGQGAEEQYF. V usage is TRBV5-6 and J usage is TRBJ2-7; 10 bases are a match to TRBD1. This CDR3 is 14 amino acids long. Germline CDR1 reads SGHDT; CDR2 reads YYEEEE. The V and J ends lost 0 bases and 7 bases, in that order; junction bases with no gene match: 4.

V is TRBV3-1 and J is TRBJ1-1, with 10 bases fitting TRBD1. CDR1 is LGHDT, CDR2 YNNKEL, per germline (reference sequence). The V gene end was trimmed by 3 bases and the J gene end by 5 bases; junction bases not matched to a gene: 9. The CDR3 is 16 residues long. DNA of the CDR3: TGTGCCAGCAGCCAGCCAAGGACAGGGGGATATACTGAAGCTTTCTTT. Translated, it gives CASSQPRTGGYTEAFF.

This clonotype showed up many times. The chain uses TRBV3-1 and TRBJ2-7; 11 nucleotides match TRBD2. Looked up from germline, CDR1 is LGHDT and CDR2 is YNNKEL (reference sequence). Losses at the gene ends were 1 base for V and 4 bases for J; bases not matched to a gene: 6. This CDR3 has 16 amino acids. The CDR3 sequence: CASSQARLAGPYEQYF. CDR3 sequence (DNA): TGTGCCAGCAGCCAAGCGAGACTAGCGGGACCTTACGAGCAGTACTTC.

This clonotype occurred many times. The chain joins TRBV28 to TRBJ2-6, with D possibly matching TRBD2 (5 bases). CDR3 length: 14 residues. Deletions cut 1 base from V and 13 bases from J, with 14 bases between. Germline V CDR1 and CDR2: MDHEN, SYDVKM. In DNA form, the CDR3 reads TGTGCCAGCAGTTTATACGGCGGGCGAACTGTCCTGACTTTC. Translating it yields CASSLYGGRTVLTF.

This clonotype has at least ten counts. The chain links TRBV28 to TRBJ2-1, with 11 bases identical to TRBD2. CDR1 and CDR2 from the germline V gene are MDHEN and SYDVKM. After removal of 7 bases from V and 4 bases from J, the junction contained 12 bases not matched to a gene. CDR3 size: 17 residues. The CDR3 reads CASKTLGLAEGYNEQFF. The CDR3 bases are TGTGCCAGCAAAACCTTGGGACTAGCGGAGGGATACAATGAGCAGTTCTTC.

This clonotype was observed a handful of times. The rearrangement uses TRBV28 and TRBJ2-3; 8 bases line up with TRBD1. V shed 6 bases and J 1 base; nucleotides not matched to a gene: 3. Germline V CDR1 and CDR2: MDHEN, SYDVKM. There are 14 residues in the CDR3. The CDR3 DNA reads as TGTGCCAGCAGACTGGACAGGGGCACAGATACGCAGTATTTT. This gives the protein CASRLDRGTDTQYF.

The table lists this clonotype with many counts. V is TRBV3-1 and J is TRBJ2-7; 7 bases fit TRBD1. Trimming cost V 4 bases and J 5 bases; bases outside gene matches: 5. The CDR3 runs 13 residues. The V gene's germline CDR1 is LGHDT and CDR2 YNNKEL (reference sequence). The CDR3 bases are TGTGCCAGCAGCCTTACCGGGACAGACGAGCAGTACTTC. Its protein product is CASSLTGTDEQYF.

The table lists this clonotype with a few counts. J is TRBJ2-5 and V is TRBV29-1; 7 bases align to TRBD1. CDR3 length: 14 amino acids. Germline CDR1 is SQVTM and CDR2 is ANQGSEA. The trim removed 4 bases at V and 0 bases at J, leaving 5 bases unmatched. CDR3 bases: TGCAGCGTTGTATGGGACAGTTACCAAGAGACCCAGTACTTC. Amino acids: CSVVWDSYQETQYF.